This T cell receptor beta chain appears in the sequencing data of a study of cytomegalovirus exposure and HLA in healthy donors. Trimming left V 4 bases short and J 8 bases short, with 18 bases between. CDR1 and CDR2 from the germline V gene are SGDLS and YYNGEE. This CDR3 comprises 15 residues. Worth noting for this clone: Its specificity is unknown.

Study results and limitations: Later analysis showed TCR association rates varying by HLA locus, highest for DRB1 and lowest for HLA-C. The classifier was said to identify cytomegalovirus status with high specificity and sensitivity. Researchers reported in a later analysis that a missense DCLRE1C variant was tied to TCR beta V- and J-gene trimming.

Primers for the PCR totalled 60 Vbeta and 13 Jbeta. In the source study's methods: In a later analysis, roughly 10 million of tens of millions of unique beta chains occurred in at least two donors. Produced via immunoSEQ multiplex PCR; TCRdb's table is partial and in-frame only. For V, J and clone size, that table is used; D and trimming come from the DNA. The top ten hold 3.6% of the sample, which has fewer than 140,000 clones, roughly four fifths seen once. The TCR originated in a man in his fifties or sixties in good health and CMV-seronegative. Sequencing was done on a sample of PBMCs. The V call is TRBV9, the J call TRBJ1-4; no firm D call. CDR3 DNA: TGTGCCAGCAGCCCCGGCGGAGGGCGCGGGGAAAAACTGTTTTTT. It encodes CASSPGGGRGEKLFF.